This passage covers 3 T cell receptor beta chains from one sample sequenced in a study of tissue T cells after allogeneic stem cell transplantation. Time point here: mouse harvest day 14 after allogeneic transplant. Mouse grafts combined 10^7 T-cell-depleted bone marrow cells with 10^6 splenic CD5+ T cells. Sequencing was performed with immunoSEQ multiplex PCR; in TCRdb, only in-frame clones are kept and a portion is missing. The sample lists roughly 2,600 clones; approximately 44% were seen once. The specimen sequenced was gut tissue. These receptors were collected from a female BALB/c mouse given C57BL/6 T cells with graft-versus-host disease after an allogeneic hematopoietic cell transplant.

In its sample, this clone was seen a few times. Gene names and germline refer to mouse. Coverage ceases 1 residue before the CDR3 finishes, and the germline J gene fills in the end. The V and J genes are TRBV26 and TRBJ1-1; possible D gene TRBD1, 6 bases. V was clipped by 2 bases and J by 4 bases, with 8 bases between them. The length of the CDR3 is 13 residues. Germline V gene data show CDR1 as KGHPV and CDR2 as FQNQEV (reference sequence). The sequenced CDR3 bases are TGTGCCAGCAGTCTGATGGGGGCCACAGAAGTCTTC. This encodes CASSLMGATEVF. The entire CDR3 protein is CASSLMGATEVFF.

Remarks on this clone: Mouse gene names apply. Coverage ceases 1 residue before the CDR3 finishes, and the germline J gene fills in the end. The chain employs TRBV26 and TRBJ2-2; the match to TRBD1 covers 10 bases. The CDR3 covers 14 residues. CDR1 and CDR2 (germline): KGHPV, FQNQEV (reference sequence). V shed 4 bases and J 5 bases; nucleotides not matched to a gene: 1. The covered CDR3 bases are TGTGCCAGCAGTCCGGGACAGGGGACCGGGCAGCTCTAC. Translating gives CASSPGQGTGQLY. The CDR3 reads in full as CASSPGQGTGQLYF.

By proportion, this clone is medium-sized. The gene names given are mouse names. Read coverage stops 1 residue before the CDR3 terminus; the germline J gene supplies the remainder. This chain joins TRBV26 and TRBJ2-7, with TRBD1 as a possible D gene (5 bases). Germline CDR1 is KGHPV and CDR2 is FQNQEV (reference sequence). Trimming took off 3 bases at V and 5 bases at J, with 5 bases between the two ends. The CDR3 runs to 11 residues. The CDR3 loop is CASSLRDEQYF. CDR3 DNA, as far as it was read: TGTGCCAGCAGTCTCAGGGATGAACAGTAC.